A single sample is the source of the 18 T cell receptor beta chains below, sequenced in a study of Ad26.COV2.S vaccination and SARS-CoV-2 variants. The method was immunoSEQ multiplex PCR; TCRdb's version includes in-frame clones alone and lacks a portion of them. This sample has under 150,000 clones; more than 80% occur once, and the top ten carry 4% to 6%. The sequencing used peripheral blood, collected after recovery from COVID-19. The receptors stem from a human donor who had recovered from COVID-19.

This chain joins TRBV7-9 and TRBJ1-5; D call uncertain. Trimming left V 1 base short and J 7 bases short, with 5 bases between. This CDR3 has 12 amino acids. In germline, CDR1 is SEHNR, CDR2 FQNEAQ (reference sequence). For the CDR3, the DNA is TGTGCCAGCAGCTTAGAAAAGCAGCCCCAGCATTTT. Translated: CASSLEKQPQHF.

This chain connects TRBV12-3 or TRBV12-4 to TRBJ1-5, with a tentative D call TRBD1 (5 bases). V was pared by 6 bases and J by 9 bases, with 12 bases between. The CDR3 length is 12 residues. The CDR3 DNA sequence: TGTGCCAGCAGCGTCGCGGGGCGGCCCCAGCATTTT. Translated: CASSVAGRPQHF.

The V call is TRBV6-1, the J call TRBJ1-4; D gene ambiguous. The CDR3 consists of 11 residues. Per germline, CDR1 MNHNS and CDR2 SASEGT. Trimming pared 3 bases from V and 10 bases from J, leaving 6 bases between. In nucleotides, the CDR3 is TGTGCCAGCAGTGAGCCCGCAAAACTGTTTTTT. Translation: CASSEPAKLFF.

The chain is built from TRBV4-1 and TRBJ1-2; a possible D gene is TRBD1 (5 bases). CDR3 length equals 18 residues. V shed 0 bases and J shed 0 bases, with 17 bases lying between them. Germline V gene sequence: CDR1 MGHRA, CDR2 YSYEKL. Here the CDR3 reads CASSQEGEPTTTNYGYTF. The CDR3 DNA reads TGCGCCAGCAGCCAAGAAGGGGAACCTACGACGACTAACTATGGCTACACCTTC.

The rearrangement joins TRBV11-3 to TRBJ1-1; possible D gene TRBD1, 5 bases. Germline V gene lookup returns CDR1 SGHNT and CDR2 YENEEA. The CDR3 is made up of 12 amino acids. Trimming stripped 5 bases from V and 7 bases from J, with 11 bases between. The CDR3 DNA reads TGTGCCAGCAGCACTCAGGGAGGTGAAGCTTTCTTT. Protein sequence: CASSTQGGEAFF.

This rearrangement joins TRBV6-5 to TRBJ2-1; 12 bases map to TRBD2. V lost 5 bases and J lost 5; bases outside the gene matches: 4. Looked up from germline, CDR1 is MNHEY and CDR2 is SVGAGI. This CDR3 comprises 15 residues. The CDR3 sequence is CASSPGTSGHNEQFF. CDR3 sequence (DNA): TGTGCCAGCAGTCCCGGGACTAGCGGGCACAATGAGCAGTTCTTC.

The chain carries TRBV15 and TRBJ1-6; 7 nucleotides align to TRBD1. Losses at the gene ends were 6 bases for V and 6 bases for J; bases not matched to a gene: 5. Germline-derived CDR1 and CDR2 are LNHNV and YYDKDF (reference sequence). CDR3 length: 14 residues. In DNA, the CDR3 is TGTGCCACCAGGCACGACAGGGTTAATTCACCCCTCCACTTT. This sequence encodes CATRHDRVNSPLHF.

The chain has TRBV11-2 and TRBJ2-5; 11 nucleotides line up with TRBD2. Trimming took 3 bases from V and 5 from J; bases not matched to a gene: 8. Per germline, CDR1 SGHAT and CDR2 FQNNGV. The CDR3 sequence is 16 residues long. This chain's CDR3 is CASSFSGGAVRETQYF. CDR3 nucleotides: TGTGCCAGCAGCTTTAGCGGGGGGGCCGTTCGGGAGACCCAGTACTTC.

J is TRBJ2-3 and V is TRBV11-2, with D unclear. The CDR3 sequence is 11 residues long. Trimming shortened V by 5 bases and J by 3 bases, and 3 bases separated the two germline ends. Germline CDR1 SGHAT, CDR2 FQNNGV. The CDR3 here is CASSRTDTQYF. CDR3 nucleotide sequence: TGTGCCAGCAGCCGGACAGATACGCAGTATTTT. The entire variable domain, with the rest obtained from reference TRBV11-2 and TRBJ2-3, is as follows: EAGVAQSPRYKIIEKRQSVAFWCNPISGHATLYWYQQILGQGPKLLIQFQNNGVVDDSQLPKDRFSAERLKGVDSTLKIQPAKLEDSAVYLCASSRTDTQYFGPGTRLTVL.

This rearrangement joins TRBV9 to TRBJ2-3, with TRBD2 matching 11 bases. The CDR3 is 16 residues long. J was trimmed by 3 bases and V by 0 bases; bases with no gene match: 3. Germline V gene data show CDR1 as SGDLS and CDR2 as YYNGEE. This CDR3 reads CASSVGTSGGTDTQYF. DNA for the CDR3: TGTGCCAGCAGCGTAGGTACTAGCGGGGGAACAGATACGCAGTATTTT.

This chain uses TRBV2 with TRBJ1-3; no firm D call. Trimming shortened V by 2 bases and J by 8 bases, and 16 bases separated the two germline ends. Germline values: CDR1 SNHLY, CDR2 FYNNEI. The CDR3 runs 15 residues. As DNA, the CDR3 is TGTGCCAGCAGTGAATACGCACAGCCCGGGCACACCATATATTTT. Its protein is CASSEYAQPGHTIYF. Full variable domain (missing parts from reference TRBV2 and TRBJ1-3): EPEVTQTPSHQVTQMGQEVILRCVPISNHLYFYWYRQILGQKVEFLVSFYNNEISEKSEIFDDQFSVERPDGSNFTLKIRSTKLEDSAMYFCASSEYAQPGHTIYFGEGSWLTVV.

The gene calls are TRBV20-1 and TRBJ2-4; 8 bases map to TRBD2. There are 13 residues in the CDR3. V shed 3 bases and J 4 bases; nucleotides not matched to a gene: 2. Germline V CDR1 and CDR2: DFQATT, SNEGSKA (reference sequence). This CDR3 is CSASSGDKNIQYF. The CDR3 nucleotides are TGCAGTGCTAGTAGCGGGGATAAAAACATTCAGTACTTC.

The table lists this clone with a few counts. The chain uses TRBV19 and TRBJ2-5; 7 bases match TRBD2. Per germline, CDR1 LNHDA and CDR2 SQIVND (reference sequence). The V segment lost 8 bases and the J segment 4 bases; nucleotides outside the gene matches: 1. This CDR3 is built from 11 residues. The CDR3 coding sequence is TGTGCCAGTGGGAGGGCAGAGACCCAGTACTTC. Amino acids: CASGRAETQYF. Full variable domain (rest looked up from reference TRBV19 and TRBJ2-5): DGGITQSPKYLFRKEGQNVTLSCEQNLNHDAMYWYRQDPGQGLRLIYYSQIVNDFQKGDIAEGYSVSREKKESFPLTVTSAQKNPTAFYLCASGRAETQYFGPGTRLLVL.

The V and J genes are TRBV7-2 and TRBJ1-6, with D perhaps TRBD1 (6 bases). V was shortened by 2 bases and J by 7 bases, with 12 bases between the two germline ends. The CDR3 spans 15 residues. CDR1 and CDR2 from the germline V gene are SGHTA and FQGNSA. The DNA for the CDR3 is TGTGCCAGCAGCTTACTCGGCAGGGGAAATTCACCCCTCCACTTT. It yields the protein CASSLLGRGNSPLHF.

V usage is TRBV7-9 and J usage is TRBJ2-7; D is perhaps TRBD2 (5 bases). Trimming pared 5 bases from V and 9 bases from J, leaving 20 bases between. This CDR3 spans 14 amino acids. Germline-derived CDR1 and CDR2 are SEHNR and FQNEAQ (reference sequence). DNA of the CDR3: TGTGCCAGCAGCGATTCGGAATCCGAGAGGGCGCAGTACTTC. Amino acid sequence: CASSDSESERAQYF.

The chain links TRBV30 to TRBJ1-1; no clear D. Germline assignment: CDR1 GTSNPN and CDR2 SVGIG (reference sequence). The V and J ends lost 2 bases and 1 base respectively, with 8 bases between them. This CDR3 contains 13 residues. DNA for the CDR3: TGTGCCTGGAGTAGGGTTCAGAACACTGAAGCTTTCTTT. It translates to CAWSRVQNTEAFF.

The rearrangement joins TRBV4-1 to TRBJ2-5; 9 positions match TRBD2. The CDR3 loop spans 16 amino acids. V lost 5 bases, J lost 5 bases, and 12 bases stayed unmatched. The V gene's germline CDR1 is MGHRA and CDR2 YSYEKL. For the CDR3, the DNA is TGCGCCAGCAGCTCCTCGGCGGGGGGGCCTTTTGAGACCCAGTACTTC. It specifies CASSSSAGGPFETQYF.

V usage is TRBV28 and J usage is TRBJ1-1; maybe TRBD1 (5 bases). The CDR3 sequence is 12 residues long. V was shortened by 8 bases and J by 2 bases, with 9 bases between the two germline ends. Germline CDR1 and CDR2: MDHEN and SYDVKM. CDR3 in amino acids: CASGDRNTEAFF. Written as DNA, the CDR3 is TGTGCCAGCGGTGACAGAAACACTGAAGCTTTCTTT.